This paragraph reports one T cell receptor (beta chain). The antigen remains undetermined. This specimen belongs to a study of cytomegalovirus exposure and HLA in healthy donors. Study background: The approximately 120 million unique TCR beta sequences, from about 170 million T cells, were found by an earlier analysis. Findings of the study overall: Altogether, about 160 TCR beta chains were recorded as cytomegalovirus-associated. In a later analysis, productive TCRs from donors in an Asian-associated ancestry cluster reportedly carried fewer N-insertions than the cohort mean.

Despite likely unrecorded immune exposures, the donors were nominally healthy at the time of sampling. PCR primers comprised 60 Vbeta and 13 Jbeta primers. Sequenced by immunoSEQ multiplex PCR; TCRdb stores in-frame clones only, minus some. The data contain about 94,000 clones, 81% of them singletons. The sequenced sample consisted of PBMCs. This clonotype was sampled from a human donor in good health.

CDR3 amino acids: CASSIFGKGNQPQHF. In DNA form, the CDR3 reads TGTGCCAGTAGTATTTTCGGGAAGGGCAATCAGCCCCAGCATTTT. V is TRBV19 and J is TRBJ1-5; D ambiguous. CDR1 and CDR2 (germline): LNHDA, SQIVND (reference sequence). The V end lost 3 bases, the J end lost 2 bases, and 11 bases lay between the germline ends. The CDR3 spans 15 residues.